Listed below are T cell receptor beta chains from one sample, sequenced in a study of blood T cell repertoires in COVID-19. TCRdb keeps only in-frame clones here, not all; method: immunoSEQ multiplex PCR. This table has approximately 300,000 clones, 87% appearing once. The specimen sequenced was peripheral blood. These receptors originate from a man younger than 35 with active or convalescent COVID-19. The CDR3 runs from the conserved cysteine through the conserved F or W. Fields, in order: V gene, J gene, D gene, clone size, CDR3 DNA, CDR3 protein. A D gene is named only where the DNA matches it firmly. Rows give clone size only sometimes, using once, few, many, or a class for an expanded clone.

TRBV2	TRBJ1-3	-	-	TGTGCCAGCAGTGAGCAAAGCGGGGTCTCTGGAAACACCATATATTTT	CASSEQSGVSGNTIYF
TRBV19	TRBJ2-7	-	-	TGTGCCAGTAGTTCCAGTCTGGGGCCCTACGAGCAGTACTTC	CASSSSLGPYEQYF
TRBV5-1	TRBJ2-3	-	-	TGCGCCAGCAGCTTGAATCAAGATACGCAGTATTTT	CASSLNQDTQYF
TRBV4-2	TRBJ2-3	TRBD2	few	TGTGCCAGCAGCCAAGATGGACTAGCGGGAGTAGTGGGGACAGATACGCAGTATTTT	CASSQDGLAGVVGTDTQYF
TRBV11-2	TRBJ2-5	TRBD1	-	TGTGCCAGCAGAGAGGCAGGGGGCCAAGAGACCCAGTACTTC	CASREAGGQETQYF
TRBV18	TRBJ2-3	TRBD2	-	TGTGCCAGCTCAACCAGAGCGGGGGATCAGCCCACAGATACGCAGTATTTT	CASSTRAGDQPTDTQYF
TRBV5-1	TRBJ1-6	TRBD1	-	TGCGCCAGCAGCTTGAGGGGACAGGGGTCAAATTCACCCCTCCACTTT	CASSLRGQGSNSPLHF
TRBV4-3	TRBJ1-4	TRBD1	-	TGCGCCAGCAGCCAAGATCCGGGGACAGGGGATGAAAAACTGTTTTTT	CASSQDPGTGDEKLFF
TRBV12-3/TRBV12-4	TRBJ2-7	-	-	TGTGCCAGCAGTTGGGGACAACCCTACGAGCAGTACTTC	CASSWGQPYEQYF
TRBV4-2	TRBJ1-5	TRBD1	once	TGTGCCAGCAGCCAAGTCCAGGGGGCGAGGGATAGCAATCAGCCCCAGCATTTT	CASSQVQGARDSNQPQHF
TRBV27	TRBJ1-2	-	few	TGTGCCAGCAGTGCGGGAGGGTATGGCTACACCTTC	CASSAGGYGYTF
TRBV28	TRBJ1-1	-	-	TGTGCCAGCAGTTTAAATGTCGGCACTGAAGCTTTCTTT	CASSLNVGTEAFF
TRBV5-4	TRBJ1-1	-	once	TGTGCCAGCAGCCGGGGGGGGTACACTGAAGCTTTCTTT	CASSRGGYTEAFF
TRBV15	TRBJ2-3	-	few	TGTGCCACCAGCAGAGGTGCAGAAAGCACAGATACGCAGTATTTT	CATSRGAESTDTQYF
TRBV5-4	TRBJ2-3	-	-	TGTGCCAGCACCCTCTCTACGTACACAGATACGCAGTATTTT	CASTLSTYTDTQYF
TRBV16	TRBJ2-3	-	-	TGTGCCAGCAGCCCCAATAACCCTCAGGGCGTCGCTACGCAGTATTTT	CASSPNNPQGVATQYF
TRBV29-1	TRBJ1-4	-	-	TGCAGCGTGAGTTTTATCGGGATGGCAACTAATGAAAAACTGTTTTTT	CSVSFIGMATNEKLFF
TRBV4-1	TRBJ2-1	TRBD2	-	TGCGCCAGCAGCCAAGATACGGGACTAGCGATGTCCGACAATGAGCAGTTCTTC	CASSQDTGLAMSDNEQFF
TRBV19	TRBJ2-3	-	-	TGTGCCAGTAGTGCACTTGAGGGGACAACAAGCACAGATACGCAGTATTTT	CASSALEGTTSTDTQYF
TRBV6-5	TRBJ1-1	-	-	TGTGCCAGCAGTTATGCAGGGTGGACTGAAGCTTTCTTT	CASSYAGWTEAFF
TRBV5-1	TRBJ2-5	-	-	TGCGCCAGCAGCTCACCGACTAGAAGAGAGACCCAGTACTTC	CASSSPTRRETQYF
TRBV24-1	TRBJ2-1	TRBD2	once	TGTGCCACCAGTGATTTATCCGGGGGGGGACTCAATGAGCAGTTCTTC	CATSDLSGGGLNEQFF
TRBV12-3/TRBV12-4	TRBJ1-1	-	-	TGTGCCAGCAGTTTCACAGGGCGTACTGAAGCTTTCTTT	CASSFTGRTEAFF
TRBV9	TRBJ2-3	TRBD2	-	TGTGCCAGCAGCGTAGCCCTGGGACTAGCGACTGCACAGTATTTT	CASSVALGLATAQYF
TRBV5-1	TRBJ2-1	TRBD2	-	TGCGCCAGCAGCTTGGTCTCTAGCGGGGGACCAATTAATAACAATGAGCAGTTCTTC	CASSLVSSGGPINNNEQFF
TRBV12-3/TRBV12-4	TRBJ2-2	-	once	TGTGCCAGCAGTTTAACGGGTTCCGGGGAGCTGTTTTTT	CASSLTGSGELFF
TRBV10-3	TRBJ2-1	TRBD1	once	TGTGCCATCAGTGAGACAGGGGGTGGTTACAATGAGCAGTTCTTC	CAISETGGGYNEQFF
TRBV2	TRBJ1-5	TRBD1	-	TGTGCCAGCGGGACAGGGAATAGCAATCAGCCCCAGCATTTT	CASGTGNSNQPQHF
TRBV19	TRBJ1-5	TRBD1	-	TGTGCCAGTAGCCCTCTCCAGGGGGTGAATCAGCCCCAGCATTTT	CASSPLQGVNQPQHF
TRBV2	TRBJ2-1	TRBD2	-	TGTGCCAGCAGTCCCGGACTAGCGGGGGCCAGAATTCTTTACAATGAGCAGTTCTTC	CASSPGLAGARILYNEQFF
TRBV4-1	TRBJ2-7	TRBD2	-	TGCGCCAGCAGCCTCACTCAAGCGGGAGGCTACGAGCAGTACTTC	CASSLTQAGGYEQYF
TRBV7-2	TRBJ2-3	TRBD2	-	TGTGCCAGCAGCAAGGGCTTAGCGGGGGTAACGAATACGCAGTATTTT	CASSKGLAGVTNTQYF
TRBV10-1	TRBJ2-1	TRBD1	few	TGCGCCAGTGGGGACAGCCAAGAGCAGTTCTTC	CASGDSQEQFF
TRBV29-1	TRBJ1-2	TRBD1	-	TGCAGCGTTCCCGAGGACAGGACGACGCCTTACTATGGCTACACCTTC	CSVPEDRTTPYYGYTF
TRBV18	TRBJ2-7	TRBD1	-	TGTGCCAGCTCACCAAAACGACAGGGCGAATTCTCCTACGAGCAGTACTTC	CASSPKRQGEFSYEQYF